This T cell receptor (beta chain) appears in the sequencing data of a study of blood T cell repertoires in COVID-19. Study-level information: Nucleic acid was either cDNA or gDNA, and it came from T cells, B-cell-depleted T cells, or PBMCs.

Only in-frame clones appear in the TCRdb table, and some are missing; sequencing was by immunoSEQ multiplex PCR. The sample carries around 170,000 clones, 80% to 90% recorded once. In germline, CDR1 is KGHDR, CDR2 SFDVKD. J gave up 5 bases and V 7 bases, and 9 bases lay outside the gene matches. This CDR3 contains 14 residues. The clonotype comes from a man under 40 with active or convalescent COVID-19. This sequence joins TRBV24-1 and TRBJ2-7, with 8 bases that match TRBD2. What was sequenced was peripheral blood. Written as DNA, the CDR3 is TGTGCCACCAGCCCGGGGGGGGGTGGCCACGAGCAGTACTTC. Protein product: CATSPGGGGHEQYF.